These T cell receptor beta chains were read from a single sample in a study of persistence of HIV-infected CD4 T cells. These TCRs are of unknown antigen specificity. The method was immunoSEQ multiplex PCR; TCRdb's version includes in-frame clones alone and lacks a portion of them. The sample lists roughly 41,000 clones; approximately 80% were seen once. The source material was CD4+ T cells sorted from PBMCs after approximately 19-hour stimulation, sampled from a patient who received antiretroviral therapy. The receptors were sampled from an adult man with HIV who was CMV-seropositive. The CDR3 runs from the conserved cysteine through the conserved F or W. The D gene is left open where the match is weak. Not all rows give a size; the values are once, few, many and, for expanded clones, a class.

CDR3 DNA: TGTGCCAGCAGCCCCGGGTCCAGGGGTAATGAGCAGTTCTTC; CDR3 protein: CASSPGSRGNEQFF; clone size: few; D gene: .; V gene: TRBV3-1/TRBV3-2; J gene: TRBJ2-1
CDR3 DNA: TGTGCCAGCAGCTCGTTGACAGGGAGGGATGAAAAACTGTTTTTT; CDR3 protein: CASSSLTGRDEKLFF; clone size: .; D gene: TRBD1; V gene: TRBV7-6; J gene: TRBJ1-4
CDR3 DNA: TGTGCCAGCAGCCTCGGGGCATATGGCTACACCTTC; CDR3 protein: CASSLGAYGYTF; clone size: .; D gene: .; V gene: TRBV7-8; J gene: TRBJ1-2
CDR3 DNA: TGTGCCAGCAGTTACAGGACGGATAGCTCCTACAATGAGCAGTTCTTC; CDR3 protein: CASSYRTDSSYNEQFF; clone size: .; D gene: .; V gene: TRBV6-6; J gene: TRBJ2-1
CDR3 DNA: TGTGCCAGCAGTAGCCGGGACAGGGTGAATCGGGCCCTCCACTTT; CDR3 protein: CASSSRDRVNRALHF; clone size: few; D gene: TRBD1; V gene: TRBV6-5; J gene: TRBJ1-6
CDR3 DNA: TGTGCCAGCAGCTTAGGAACAGGGTTCTATAATTCACCCCTCCACTTT; CDR3 protein: CASSLGTGFYNSPLHF; clone size: few; D gene: .; V gene: TRBV7-9; J gene: TRBJ1-6
CDR3 DNA: TGTGCCAGCAGCTCTCCACAATTATCATGGGCCTCCTACGAGCAGTACTTC; CDR3 protein: CASSSPQLSWASYEQYF; clone size: few; D gene: .; V gene: TRBV7-9; J gene: TRBJ2-7
CDR3 DNA: TGCAGCGTTGAAACCTCTGGAAACACCATATATTTT; CDR3 protein: CSVETSGNTIYF; clone size: .; D gene: .; V gene: TRBV29-1; J gene: TRBJ1-3
CDR3 DNA: TGTGCCAGAAGCTTAGGGAGTGGAAGGACGTTAGGATCTGAGCAGTTCTTC; CDR3 protein: CARSLGSGRTLGSEQFF; clone size: few; D gene: .; V gene: TRBV7-5; J gene: TRBJ2-1
CDR3 DNA: TGTGCCAGCAGCTCGTTCGGCAGGGGCCATAGCAATCAGCCCCAGCATTTT; CDR3 protein: CASSSFGRGHSNQPQHF; clone size: .; D gene: .; V gene: TRBV27; J gene: TRBJ1-5
CDR3 DNA: TGTGCCAGCAGCTTGGGGCCCCTGGGACTAGCCAAAAACATTCAGTACTTC; CDR3 protein: CASSLGPLGLAKNIQYF; clone size: .; D gene: .; V gene: TRBV7-2; J gene: TRBJ2-4
CDR3 DNA: TGTGCCAGTACCTCCTTGGGGGTATACTCTGGAAACACCATATATTTT; CDR3 protein: CASTSLGVYSGNTIYF; clone size: few; D gene: .; V gene: TRBV19; J gene: TRBJ1-3
CDR3 DNA: TGTGCCAGTAGTAGGGGAGATACTCTACGCAATCAGCCCCAGCATTTT; CDR3 protein: CASSRGDTLRNQPQHF; clone size: .; D gene: .; V gene: TRBV19; J gene: TRBJ1-5
CDR3 DNA: TGTGCCAGCAGTTACTCGAAGGGGGAGACCCAGTACTTC; CDR3 protein: CASSYSKGETQYF; clone size: .; D gene: .; V gene: TRBV6-5; J gene: TRBJ2-5
CDR3 DNA: TGCGCCAGCAGCTTGGAGGGGGCAGGGGCTACCGGGGAGCTGTTTTTT; CDR3 protein: CASSLEGAGATGELFF; clone size: .; D gene: TRBD1; V gene: TRBV5-1; J gene: TRBJ2-2
CDR3 DNA: TGTGCCAGCAGCGGACAGGGATTAGCCAAAAACATTCAGTACTTC; CDR3 protein: CASSGQGLAKNIQYF; clone size: once; D gene: TRBD1; V gene: TRBV6-5; J gene: TRBJ2-4
CDR3 DNA: TGTGCCAGCAGCGTAGTAGGGGGGCGAGGGGAGACCCAGTACTTC; CDR3 protein: CASSVVGGRGETQYF; clone size: .; D gene: .; V gene: TRBV9; J gene: TRBJ2-5
CDR3 DNA: TGTGCCAGCAGCCGACAGGGGGGCCCCTCCTACGAGCAGTACTTC; CDR3 protein: CASSRQGGPSYEQYF; clone size: .; D gene: TRBD1; V gene: TRBV4-2; J gene: TRBJ2-7
CDR3 DNA: TGTGCCAGCAGTTCTCCCGTTAGGGGGGGTGAAGCTTTCTTT; CDR3 protein: CASSSPVRGGEAFF; clone size: .; D gene: .; V gene: TRBV6-5; J gene: TRBJ1-1